This paragraph reports one TCR beta chain. No antigen is known for it. Each CDR3 protein gets one entry after TCRdb re-called the 5' RACE reads with MiXCR. The sample shows hundreds of thousands of distinct CDR3 sequences, 20% of them seen only once. The data stem from a study of T-cell memory formation after mild COVID-19. Looking at the study overall: Most TCR clusters belonged to a single donor. General study results and limits: Second-wave clones reaching peak frequency on day 37 lacked confirmed SARS-CoV-2 specificity. The study detected some responding clones in pre-infection memory, suggesting cross-reactive memory joined. While clones contracting from day 15 to 85 were balanced between CD4 and CD8, later expanders leaned CD4+.

Trimming removed 0 bases from V and 4 bases from J, with 9 bases in between. Germline CDR1 reads MNHEY; CDR2 reads SVGAGI. The length of the CDR3 is 14 residues. The chain carries TRBV6-5 and TRBJ1-1; D might be TRBD1 (5 bases). The sample was PBMCs or a T cell subset sorted from them (not recorded which). The source of this sequence is an adult woman who had mild COVID-19 (a few samples of this study predate the infection). Cell type and time point are not known. CDR3: CASSYSSGTTEAFF. The CDR3 nucleotides read TGTGCCAGCAGTTACTCTTCAGGGACCACTGAAGCTTTCTTT.